One and the same sample provided the 22 T cell receptor beta chains below, sequenced in a study of T cell repertoires in cytomegalovirus infection. TCRdb used MiXCR to reprocess the reads, holding one entry per CDR3 protein. The sample shows more than 500,000 distinct CDR3 sequences, approximately 15% of them seen only once. Sample: CD8+ T cells from PBMCs. These receptors all stem from a human donor in good health (CMV status not recorded). Some clones in this sample may be carry-over from other donors' samples.

This chain uses TRBV15 with TRBJ1-5, with a weak D call TRBD1 (6 bases). Germline V gene sequence: CDR1 LNHNV, CDR2 YYDKDF (reference sequence). Trimming cost V 4 bases and J 6 bases, with 10 bases left between them. The CDR3 length is 13 residues. CDR3 region: CATSITGFQPQHF. CDR3 nucleotides: TGTGCCACCAGCATAACAGGGTTTCAGCCCCAGCATTTT. The variable domain in full, with the rest retrieved from reference TRBV15 and TRBJ1-5, is DAMVIQNPRYQVTQFGKPVTLSCSQTLNHNVMYWYQQKSSQAPKLLFHYYDKDFNNEADTPDNFQSRRPNTSFCFLDIRSPGLGDTAMYLCATSITGFQPQHFGDGTRLSIL.

This clonotype was seen only a few times. The chain employs TRBV3-1 and TRBJ1-3, with TRBD1 matching over 7 bases. The CDR3 spans 14 residues. Germline V gene data show CDR1 as LGHDT and CDR2 as YNNKEL (reference sequence). Trimming removed 1 base from V and 7 bases from J; junction bases left unmatched: 4. CDR3: CASSQAGQLNTIYF. The CDR3, as DNA: TGTGCCAGCAGCCAAGCGGGACAGCTGAACACCATATATTTT.

This clonotype was detected many times. V is TRBV7-3 and J is TRBJ2-5; tentative D call: TRBD2 (6 bases). Germline V gives CDR1 SGHTA, CDR2 FQGTGA. Trimming took 5 bases from V and 4 from J, leaving 17 bases between them. The CDR3 extends over 15 amino acids. The CDR3 DNA sequence: TGTGCCAGCAGCCGTCGGGTGGGAGGAAGAGAGACCCAGTACTTC. Amino acid sequence: CASSRRVGGRETQYF. The whole variable domain, remainder taken from reference TRBV7-3 and TRBJ2-5, is GAGVSQTPSNKVTEKGKYVELRCDPISGHTALYWYRQSLGQGPEFLIYFQGTGAADDSGLPNDRFFAVRPEGSVSTLKIQRTERGDSAVYLCASSRRVGGRETQYFGPGTRLLVL.

In its sample, this clonotype was seen many times. V is TRBV27 and J is TRBJ2-3, with D perhaps matching TRBD1 (5 bases). Germline values: CDR1 MNHEY, CDR2 SMNVEV (reference sequence). CDR3 length: 13 residues. Trimming shortened V by 6 bases and J by 4 bases, and 11 bases separated the two germline ends. CDR3: CASSQPGPDTQYF. CDR3 nucleotide sequence: TGTGCCAGCAGCCAGCCAGGGCCAGATACGCAGTATTTT.

This clonotype was detected ten times or more. The rearrangement links TRBV11-2 to TRBJ2-3, with 9 nucleotides matching TRBD1. J lost 2 bases, V lost 5 bases, and 8 bases had no gene match. The CDR3 spans 16 residues. Germline loops: CDR1 SGHAT, CDR2 FQNNGV. The chain's CDR3 is CASSTGTGILTDTQYF. As DNA, the CDR3 is TGTGCCAGCAGCACCGGGACAGGGATTCTCACAGATACGCAGTATTTT.

This clonotype has a count of ten or more. The chain couples TRBV19 to TRBJ2-7; 10 bases line up with TRBD2. Germline trimming cut 5 bases from V and 4 bases from J; bases unmatched to any gene: 11. CDR3 length: 16 amino acids. In germline, CDR1 is LNHDA, CDR2 SQIVND (reference sequence). CDR3 coding DNA: TGTGCCAGTAGTCCACCCGGAACTAGCGGGATTTACGAGCAGTACTTC. This gives the protein CASSPPGTSGIYEQYF.

This clonotype came up a few times. The CDR3 loop reads CASSLSLLAGLNNEQFF. Here the CDR3 DNA reads TGTGCCAGCAGTTTATCCCTACTAGCGGGACTCAACAATGAGCAGTTCTTC. The gene calls are TRBV28 and TRBJ2-1; TRBD2 aligns across 10 bases. Germline values: CDR1 MDHEN, CDR2 SYDVKM. The CDR3 loop spans 17 amino acids. V lost 1 base and J lost 5; bases outside the gene matches: 8.

The chain couples TRBV10-3 to TRBJ2-7; no firm D call. V was clipped by 2 bases and J by 3 bases, with 8 bases between them. Per germline, CDR1 ENHRY and CDR2 SYGVKD. This CDR3 region has 13 residues. The CDR3 DNA sequence: TGTGCCATCAGTGAGGCGGCGGACTACGAGCAGTACTTC. Encoded protein: CAISEAADYEQYF.

The chain is built from TRBV4-2 and TRBJ2-5; 9 nucleotides align to TRBD2. Germline V gene lookup returns CDR1 LGHNA and CDR2 YNFKEQ. V dropped 5 bases and J dropped 1; count of bases not matched to a gene: 17. This CDR3 region has 19 residues. The CDR3 sequence: CASSTYKSSGNTAQETQYF. In DNA form, the CDR3 reads TGTGCCAGCAGCACCTATAAATCTAGCGGGAACACGGCCCAAGAGACCCAGTACTTC.

This CDR3 is CASSSDRASTDTQYF. In DNA, the CDR3 is TGTGCCAGCAGCTCTGACAGGGCGAGCACAGATACGCAGTATTTT. The chain recombines TRBV5-5 with TRBJ2-3, with 7 nucleotides matching TRBD1. The CDR3 is 15 amino acids. Germline CDR1 reads SGHKS; CDR2 reads YYEKEE (reference sequence). J was trimmed by 0 bases and V by 3 bases; bases with no gene match: 4. Filled out from reference TRBV5-5 and TRBJ2-3, the complete variable domain reads DAGVTQSPTHLIKTRGQQVTLRCSPISGHKSVSWYQQVLGQGPQFIFQYYEKEERGRGNFPDRFSARQFPNYSSELNVNALLLGDSALYLCASSSDRASTDTQYFGPGTRLTVL.

This clonotype showed up many times. The rearrangement links TRBV23-1 to TRBJ1-2; no definite D call. TRBV23-1 is an ORF, with its function uncertain. The CDR3 loop spans 11 amino acids. Trimming took 7 bases from V and 8 from J, leaving 11 bases between them. DNA for the CDR3: TGCGCCAGCATAGCGACGGAGGGCTACACCTTC. This gives the protein CASIATEGYTF.

This clonotype has more than one count but fewer than ten. The chain carries TRBV5-6 and TRBJ1-6; D not resolved. Trimming cost V 0 bases and J 7 bases, with 5 bases left between them. The CDR3 has 13 residues. Germline CDR1 reads SGHDT; CDR2 reads YYEEEE. The CDR3 DNA reads as TGTGCCAGCAGCTTGGATTGGAATTCACCCCTCCACTTT. It specifies CASSLDWNSPLHF.

Only a few counts were recorded for this clonotype. The J gene is TRBJ2-3, the V gene TRBV7-6; 7 nucleotides match TRBD2. The CDR3 length is 17 residues. V shed 0 bases and J 2 bases; nucleotides not matched to a gene: 8. Germline values: CDR1 SGHVS, CDR2 FNYEAQ. This CDR3 is CASSLALRTSSTDTQYF. The CDR3 DNA reads as TGTGCCAGCAGCTTAGCGTTGCGGACTAGTTCCACAGATACGCAGTATTTT.

This clonotype was seen repeatedly, ten times or more. V is TRBV7-3 and J is TRBJ1-1, with 12 bases matching TRBD1. J was trimmed by 7 bases and V by 3 bases; bases with no gene match: 6. The CDR3 has 15 residues. In germline, CDR1 is SGHTA, CDR2 FQGTGA. The CDR3 spells CASSFGTGGEDEAFF. CDR3 sequence (DNA): TGTGCCAGCAGCTTCGGGACAGGGGGCGAGGATGAAGCTTTCTTT.

The CDR3 loop reads CASSIAGDGLYNEQFF. CDR3 nucleotides: TGTGCCAGTAGTATCGCCGGGGACGGATTATACAATGAGCAGTTCTTC. V gene TRBV19 combines with J gene TRBJ2-1, with D possibly called TRBD1 or TRBD2 (5 bases each). This CDR3 has 16 amino acids. The germline V gene encodes CDR1 LNHDA and CDR2 SQIVND (reference sequence). Trimming took 3 bases from V and 4 from J, leaving 16 bases between them.

This clonotype came up many times. This rearrangement joins TRBV11-2 to TRBJ2-3; D tentatively reads TRBD1 or TRBD2 (5 bases each). V lost 5 bases to trimming and J lost 3 bases, with 15 bases between them. Germline lookup yields CDR1 SGHAT and CDR2 FQNNGV. The CDR3 totals 15 residues. The CDR3 spells CASSPTTEGTDTQYF. The CDR3 DNA reads TGTGCCAGCAGCCCGACAACCGAGGGGACAGATACGCAGTATTTT.

This clonotype appeared many times. The chain uses TRBV2 and TRBJ2-7, with 9 bases fitting TRBD2. The CDR3 length is 15 residues. Germline trimming cut 5 bases from V and 0 bases from J; bases unmatched to any gene: 5. Looked up from germline, CDR1 is SNHLY and CDR2 is FYNNEI. The CDR3 protein is CASSSSGESSYEQYF. CDR3 nucleotides: TGTGCCAGCAGTTCTAGCGGGGAGAGCTCCTACGAGCAGTACTTC.

This clonotype has ten or more counts. The genes are TRBV7-3 and TRBJ2-1; TRBD2 matches 7 bases. The CDR3 is made up of 15 amino acids. The junction had 6 bases not matched to a gene; V was cut back by 0 bases and J by 7 bases. Germline V gene sequence: CDR1 SGHTA, CDR2 FQGTGA. Written as DNA, the CDR3 is TGTGCCAGCAGCTTAACCGGGACTATAGATAATGAGCAGTTCTTC. Translating it yields CASSLTGTIDNEQFF.

CDR3 DNA: TGTGCCAGCACGGACGGTGAAGCTTTCTTT. It translates to CASTDGEAFF. The chain has TRBV2 and TRBJ1-1; the D is unclear. Germline V gene data show CDR1 as SNHLY and CDR2 as FYNNEI. V lost 7 bases and J 7 bases, leaving 7 bases between the germline ends. The CDR3 runs 10 residues.

Details on this clonotype: Given the absence of the conserved phenylalanine or tryptophan at the CDR3 end, a read error is likely. V gene TRBV6-1 combines with J gene TRBJ2-1; a weak D match, TRBD2 (5 bases). The CDR3 extends over 15 amino acids. The germline V gene encodes CDR1 MNHNS and CDR2 SASEGT. V dropped 5 bases and J dropped 7 bases, with 18 bases sitting between them. The CDR3 coding sequence is TGTGCCAGCAGTTACAGACCTTCGCCGGGGAATGAGCAGTTCTTA. It yields the protein CASSYRPSPGNEQFL.

This chain links TRBV4-1 with TRBJ1-2, with D possibly TRBD1 on 5 matching bases. The germline V and J ends were trimmed by 8 bases and 5 bases, with 9 bases remaining between them. CDR1 is MGHRA and CDR2 is YSYEKL in the germline V gene. The CDR3 is 11 amino acids. CDR3 nucleotides: TGCGCCAGCGGACCAGGGTATGGCTACACCTTC. Protein sequence: CASGPGYGYTF.

The chain employs TRBV18 and TRBJ2-3; D may correspond to TRBD1 or TRBD2 (5 bases each). This CDR3 contains 16 residues. Trimming left V 3 bases short and J 4 bases short, with 17 bases between. The germline V gene has CDR1 KGHSH and CDR2 LQKENI. Written as DNA, the CDR3 is TGTGCCAGCTCACCGTCTGAGGACGGGGACCCAGATACGCAGTATTTT. It is translated as CASSPSEDGDPDTQYF.